These 16 T cell receptor beta chains share one sample of origin, sequenced in a study of T-cell memory formation after mild COVID-19 (dated by TCRdb to about 2021). Library preparation employed 5' RACE. Sequencing used an Illumina NovaSeq 6000. The public reads were reprocessed in TCRdb via fastp at Q25 and MiXCR, keeping in-frame beta chains. Merged by CDR3 protein, the rows form single entries marked with the most common genes and DNA. The sample data list 210,000 or so distinct CDR3 sequences, and about 10% of these were observed just once. In total, the top ten clones hold just over 3% of the sample. The specimen sequenced was PBMCs or a T cell subset sorted from them (not recorded which). These receptor sequences come from a man aged 18-30 years who had mild COVID-19 (a few samples of this study predate the infection). The sample titles of this study are shuffled in the database, so cell type and time point are left out; the donor was told from shared clones.

This clonotype has a handful of counts. J is TRBJ2-7 and V is TRBV7-9, with TRBD2 matching over 14 bases. The germline V gene has CDR1 SEHNR and CDR2 FQNEAQ (reference sequence). This CDR3 region has 17 residues. With V trimmed by 1 base and J by 3 bases, 5 bases remained unmatched. The CDR3 loop reads CASSLVRTSGGNYEQYF. CDR3 coding DNA: TGTGCCAGCAGCTTAGTTCGGACTAGCGGGGGGAACTACGAGCAGTACTTC.

This clonotype is medium-sized within its sample. The V call is TRBV5-1, the J call TRBJ2-1, with D maybe TRBD1 (6 bases). Trimming removed 4 bases from V and 7 bases from J, with 12 bases in between. Germline lookup yields CDR1 SGHRS and CDR2 YFSETQ. The CDR3 contains 13 residues. The CDR3 region has the DNA TGCGCCAGCAGCACCCCTCAGGGGAATGAGCAGTTCTTC. It specifies CASSTPQGNEQFF.

This clonotype has more than one count but fewer than ten. This chain connects TRBV6-6 to TRBJ1-2; perhaps TRBD1 as D (5 bases). The germline CDR1 and CDR2 sequences are MNHNY and SVGAGI (reference sequence). This CDR3 contains 14 residues. Deletions cut 2 bases from V and 3 bases from J, with 10 bases between. CDR3 nucleotides: TGTGCCAGCAGTTACGGAATCAGGGACTATGGCTACACCTTC. Encoded protein: CASSYGIRDYGYTF.

In its sample, this clonotype was seen a few times. The chain couples TRBV11-2 to TRBJ1-1; no reliable D call. CDR3 length equals 13 residues. V lost 5 bases, J lost 4 bases, and 11 bases lay in between. The germline gives CDR1 SGHAT, CDR2 FQNNGV. The chain's CDR3 is CASSARPGTEAFF. In nucleotides, the CDR3 is TGTGCCAGCAGCGCACGTCCGGGCACTGAAGCTTTCTTT.

The gene calls are TRBV3-1 and TRBJ2-1, with TRBD2 identical over 9 bases. In germline, CDR1 is LGHDT, CDR2 YNNKEL (reference sequence). CDR3 length: 15 residues. Trimming at V came to 3 bases and at J to 10 bases, leaving 10 bases not matched to a gene. For the CDR3, the DNA is TGTGCCAGCAGCCAGGAAGCGGGGGGTCTGAAGGAGCAGTTCTTC. It is translated as CASSQEAGGLKEQFF.

The J gene is TRBJ1-3, the V gene TRBV20-1, with 9 bases that match TRBD1. Per the germline V gene, CDR1 is DFQATT and CDR2 is SNEGSKA (reference sequence). There are 14 residues in the CDR3. V lost 3 bases and J lost 6; bases outside the gene matches: 6. CDR3 coding DNA: TGCAGTGCTAGGGAAACAGGGGGCGAAAACACCATATATTTT. Its protein is CSARETGGENTIYF.

CDR3 in DNA: TGTGCCAGCAGTTTAATGACGACAGGGGATGAGCAGTTCTTC. This codes for CASSLMTTGDEQFF. The chain combines TRBV12-3 or TRBV12-4 with TRBJ2-1, with 8 nucleotides matching TRBD1. The CDR3 has 14 residues. J was trimmed by 8 bases and V by 2 bases; bases with no gene match: 5.

For the CDR3, the DNA is TGCAGTGCTAGAGGATTGCGGGCTAACAATGAGCAGTTCTTC. Amino acids: CSARGLRANNEQFF. This chain uses TRBV20-1 with TRBJ2-1, with D possibly matching TRBD2 (5 bases). Germline V gives CDR1 DFQATT, CDR2 SNEGSKA (reference sequence). With 1 base removed from V and 5 bases from J, the gap between germline ends came to 12 bases. This CDR3 comprises 14 residues.

DNA of the CDR3: TGTGCCAGCAGGCTGACTCGGGGGATCACAGATACGCAGTATTTT. This encodes CASRLTRGITDTQYF. This chain connects TRBV7-2 to TRBJ2-3, with D maybe TRBD2 (6 bases). Germline V CDR1 and CDR2: SGHTA, FQGNSA. The CDR3 totals 15 residues. V lost 6 bases to trimming and J lost 2 bases, with 15 bases between them.

This clonotype was counted between two and nine times. The chain uses TRBV4-1 and TRBJ1-5, with D hard to call. V was shortened by 1 base and J by 3 bases, with 7 bases between the two germline ends. Germline CDR1 reads MGHRA; CDR2 reads YSYEKL. The CDR3 has 14 residues. The CDR3 sequence is CASSQGWYNQPQHF. Written as DNA, the CDR3 is TGCGCCAGCAGCCAAGGATGGTACAATCAGCCCCAGCATTTT.

The chain couples TRBV11-2 to TRBJ2-4; 10 bases fit TRBD1. Losses at the gene ends were 5 bases for V and 4 bases for J; bases not matched to a gene: 14. CDR1 is SGHAT, CDR2 FQNNGV, per germline. The CDR3 is 18 residues long. This chain's CDR3 is CASSVRQGATLIKNIQYF. The CDR3, as DNA: TGTGCCAGCAGCGTAAGACAGGGGGCCACCTTGATAAAAAACATTCAGTACTTC.

The chain is built from TRBV6-2 or TRBV6-3 and TRBJ2-7; D may be TRBD1 (5 bases). V was clipped by 2 bases and J by 3 bases, with 8 bases between them. The CDR3 is 13 residues long. Germline lookup yields CDR1 MNHEY and CDR2 SVGEGT. CDR3 bases: TGTGCCAGCAGTTACGGGGCGGACTACGAGCAGTACTTC. Translating gives CASSYGADYEQYF.

This clonotype turned up a few times. This chain connects TRBV28 to TRBJ1-3; 7 bases align to TRBD1. V lost 7 bases to trimming and J lost 0 bases; unmatched junction nucleotides: 9. This CDR3 is built from 16 residues. Germline CDR1 MDHEN, CDR2 SYDVKM. The DNA of the CDR3 is TGTGCCAGCAACGGGGACAGTCGAGTCTCTGGAAACACCATATATTTT. The encoded protein is CASNGDSRVSGNTIYF.

This clonotype occurred a few times. The chain joins TRBV4-3 to TRBJ2-3; no reliable D call. This CDR3 is built from 16 residues. With 2 bases removed from V and 2 bases from J, the gap between germline ends came to 14 bases. Germline-derived CDR1 and CDR2 are LGHNA and YSLEER. The CDR3 here is CASSQYWKGDTDTQYF. The DNA of the CDR3 is TGCGCCAGCAGCCAATATTGGAAGGGTGACACAGATACGCAGTATTTT.

The J gene is TRBJ2-1, the V gene TRBV5-1; TRBD1 aligns across 11 bases. The CDR3 covers 15 residues. V was pared by 4 bases and J by 6 bases, with 6 bases of the junction left unmatched. Germline V gene lookup returns CDR1 SGHRS and CDR2 YFSETQ. Written as DNA, the CDR3 is TGCGCCAGCAGCCTCGGACAGGGGGCCGTCAATGAGCAGTTCTTC. Translation gives CASSLGQGAVNEQFF. Full variable domain (missing parts from reference TRBV5-1 and TRBJ2-1): KAGVTQTPRYLIKTRGQQVTLSCSPISGHRSVSWYQQTPGQGLQFLFEYFSETQRNKGNFPGRFSGRQFSNSRSEMNVSTLELGDSALYLCASSLGQGAVNEQFFGPGTRLTVL.

Many counts were recorded for this clonotype. J is TRBJ2-3 and V is TRBV6-2 or TRBV6-3, with a weak D call TRBD2 (7 bases). The CDR3 loop spans 15 amino acids. Trimming took 8 bases from V and 2 from J, leaving 17 bases between them. The germline V gene encodes CDR1 MNHEY and CDR2 SVGEGT. CDR3 sequence (DNA): TGTGCCAGCTCGAGGAGGGGGGGGGTCACAGATACGCAGTATTTT. This sequence encodes CASSRRGGVTDTQYF.